Listed below are T cell receptor beta chains from one sample, sequenced in a study of radiation and T cells in renal cell carcinoma. Measured with immunoSEQ multiplex PCR; TCRdb has only the in-frame clones, and not every one. The sample has just under 150,000 clones; 75% to 90% are singletons. Material: blood, obtained from a patient whose treatment included radiotherapy and nephrectomy. The receptors originated from a woman in her fifties or sixties with renal cell carcinoma. The CDR3 runs from the conserved cysteine through the conserved F or W. The order of the fields is J gene, V gene, clone size, D gene, CDR3 DNA, CDR3 protein. The D gene is left open where the match is weak. Clone size is stated in some rows and not others, as once, few, many or a class when expanded.

J: TRBJ2-3; V: TRBV27; size: -; D: -; DNA: TGTGCCAGCAGTACCCTTAAGTACCCCCCGGTTTCTCATACGCAGTATTTT; CDR3: CASSTLKYPPVSHTQYF
J: TRBJ1-5; V: TRBV6-6; size: -; D: -; DNA: TGTGCCAGCAGCCTATGGAAGTATAGCAATCAGCCCCAGCATTTT; CDR3: CASSLWKYSNQPQHF
J: TRBJ2-3; V: TRBV4-1; size: -; D: -; DNA: TGCGCCAGCAGCCAAGATCCCGGCGGGGTGAAGTCAGATACGCAGTATTTT; CDR3: CASSQDPGGVKSDTQYF
J: TRBJ1-2; V: TRBV7-9; size: -; D: -; DNA: TGTGCCAGCAGCCAAATAGGAGGGGCCTATGGCTACACCTTC; CDR3: CASSQIGGAYGYTF
J: TRBJ2-2; V: TRBV9; size: -; D: TRBD1; DNA: TGTGCCACCGGACAGGGAGTCACCGGGGAGCTGTTTTTT; CDR3: CATGQGVTGELFF
J: TRBJ2-5; V: TRBV6-1; size: -; D: TRBD2; DNA: TGTGCCAGCAGTGACCCGGGACTAGCTGGCCAAGAGACCCAGTACTTC; CDR3: CASSDPGLAGQETQYF
J: TRBJ2-3; V: TRBV5-1; size: once; D: -; DNA: TGCGCCAGCAGCTTGGAACGGTCGGGGCTCTACAACCTTACGCAGTATTTT; CDR3: CASSLERSGLYNLTQYF
J: TRBJ2-7; V: TRBV5-1; size: -; D: TRBD2; DNA: TGCGCCAGCAGCTTCGAGCGGGGGGCTTACTACGAGCAGTACTTC; CDR3: CASSFERGAYYEQYF
J: TRBJ1-1; V: TRBV6-5; size: -; D: -; DNA: TGTGCCAGCAGTTCAGGGTGGGGGAACACTGAAGCTTTCTTT; CDR3: CASSSGWGNTEAFF
J: TRBJ1-5; V: TRBV5-1; size: -; D: -; DNA: TGCGCCAGCAGCTTGGATGCGGCTCAGCCCCAGCATTTT; CDR3: CASSLDAAQPQHF
J: TRBJ2-5; V: TRBV5-1; size: -; D: TRBD2; DNA: TGCGCCAGCAGCTTGTCAGGGCGGGGGGAGACCCAGTACTTC; CDR3: CASSLSGRGETQYF
J: TRBJ1-2; V: TRBV19; size: -; D: -; DNA: TGTGCCAGTAGTATCCGGGCAGAGCAAAACTATGGCTACACCTTC; CDR3: CASSIRAEQNYGYTF
J: TRBJ2-2; V: TRBV19; size: -; D: -; DNA: TGTGCCAGTAGGCCGGGACCGACCACCGGGGAGCTGTTTTTT; CDR3: CASRPGPTTGELFF
J: TRBJ2-7; V: TRBV6-5; size: -; D: -; DNA: TGTGCCAGCACTAACTCCTTCCCGAACGGGGTCGAGCAGTACTTC; CDR3: CASTNSFPNGVEQYF
J: TRBJ2-7; V: TRBV7-3; size: -; D: -; DNA: TGTGCCAGCAGCCCTGGGGACGAGCAGTACTTC; CDR3: CASSPGDEQYF
J: TRBJ2-1; V: TRBV2; size: -; D: -; DNA: TGTGCCAGCAGGCCGTTCGCCTACAATGAGCAGTTCTTC; CDR3: CASRPFAYNEQFF
J: TRBJ2-3; V: TRBV4-1; size: -; D: -; DNA: TGCGCCAGCAGCCAACAGGGGTATACGCAGTATTTT; CDR3: CASSQQGYTQYF
J: TRBJ2-7; V: TRBV6-1; size: -; D: -; DNA: TGTGCCAGCACTTGGACAGCCTACGAGCAGTACTTC; CDR3: CASTWTAYEQYF
J: TRBJ2-3; V: TRBV6-6; size: -; D: TRBD2; DNA: TGTGCCGGTTCGACTAGCGGGGGAGATACGCAGTATTTT; CDR3: CAGSTSGGDTQYF
J: TRBJ1-2; V: TRBV7-2; size: -; D: TRBD1; DNA: TGTGCCAGCAGCCAGTCGACAGGGGGCGGGGATGGCTACACCTTC; CDR3: CASSQSTGGGDGYTF
J: TRBJ1-5; V: TRBV7-9; size: -; D: -; DNA: TGTGCCAGCAGCTCCGTGGGAAGCAATCAGCCCCAGCATTTT; CDR3: CASSSVGSNQPQHF
J: TRBJ1-5; V: TRBV27; size: -; D: TRBD1; DNA: TGTGCCAGCAGTTTCGGGACAGGGGGCAATCAGCCCCAGCATTTT; CDR3: CASSFGTGGNQPQHF
J: TRBJ2-5; V: TRBV5-4; size: once; D: TRBD2; DNA: TGTGCCAGCAGCCTAAATAGCGGGAGAGACCAAGAGACCCAGTACTTC; CDR3: CASSLNSGRDQETQYF
J: TRBJ2-1; V: TRBV7-2; size: -; D: TRBD1; DNA: TGTGCCAGCAGCCTTTGGGACAGGGGAAATGAGCAGTTCTTC; CDR3: CASSLWDRGNEQFF
J: TRBJ1-6; V: TRBV5-4; size: -; D: -; DNA: TGTGCCAGCAGCTCACTGGGGGCTTACAATTCACCCCTCCACTTT; CDR3: CASSSLGAYNSPLHF
J: TRBJ2-7; V: TRBV5-1; size: once; D: TRBD1; DNA: TGCGCCAGCAGCGCGCAGGGGGCCTCCTACGAGCAGTACTTC; CDR3: CASSAQGASYEQYF
J: TRBJ2-1; V: TRBV18; size: -; D: -; DNA: TGTGCCAGCTCACCACTGGGGGTTGAGCAGTTCTTC; CDR3: CASSPLGVEQFF
J: TRBJ1-2; V: TRBV28; size: -; D: TRBD1; DNA: TGTGCCAGCAGTTTAATCTCCAGGGGGCTAATATATGGCTACACCTTC; CDR3: CASSLISRGLIYGYTF